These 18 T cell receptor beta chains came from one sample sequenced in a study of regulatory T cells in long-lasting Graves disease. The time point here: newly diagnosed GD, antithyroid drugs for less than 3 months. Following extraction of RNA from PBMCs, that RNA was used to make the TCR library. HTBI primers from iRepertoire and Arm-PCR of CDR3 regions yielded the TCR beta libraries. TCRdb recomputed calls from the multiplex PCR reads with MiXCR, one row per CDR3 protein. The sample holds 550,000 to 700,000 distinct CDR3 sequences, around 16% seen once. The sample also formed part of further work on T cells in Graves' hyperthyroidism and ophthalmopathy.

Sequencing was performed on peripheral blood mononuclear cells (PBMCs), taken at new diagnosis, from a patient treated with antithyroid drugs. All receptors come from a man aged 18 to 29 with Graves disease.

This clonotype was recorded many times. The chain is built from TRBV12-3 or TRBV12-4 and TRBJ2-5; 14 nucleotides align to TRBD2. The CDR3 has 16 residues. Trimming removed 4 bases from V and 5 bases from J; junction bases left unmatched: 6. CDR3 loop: CASSSPTSGGGETQYF. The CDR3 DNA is TGTGCCAGCAGTTCCCCGACTAGCGGGGGGGGGGAGACCCAGTACTTC.

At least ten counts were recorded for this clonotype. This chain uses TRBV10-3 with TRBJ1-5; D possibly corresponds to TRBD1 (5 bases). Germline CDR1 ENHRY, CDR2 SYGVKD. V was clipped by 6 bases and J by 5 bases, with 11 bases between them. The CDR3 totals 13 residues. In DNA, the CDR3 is TGTGCCATCAGCGAGGGGCGGGATCAGCCCCAGCATTTT. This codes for CAISEGRDQPQHF.

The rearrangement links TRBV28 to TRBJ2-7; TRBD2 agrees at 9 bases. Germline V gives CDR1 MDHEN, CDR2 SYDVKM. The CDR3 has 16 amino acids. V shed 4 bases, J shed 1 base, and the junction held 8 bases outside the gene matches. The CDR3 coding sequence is TGTGCCAGCAGTTCCTCTAGCGGGACAGCTTCCTACGAGCAGTACTTC. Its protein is CASSSSSGTASYEQYF.

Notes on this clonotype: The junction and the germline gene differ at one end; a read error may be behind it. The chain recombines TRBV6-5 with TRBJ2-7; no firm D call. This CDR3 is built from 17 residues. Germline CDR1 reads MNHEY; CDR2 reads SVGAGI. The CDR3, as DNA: TGTGCCAGCAGTTACTCGGGCAGAGCTTCTATACCTTACGGGCAGTACTTC. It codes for CASSYSGRASIPYGQYF.

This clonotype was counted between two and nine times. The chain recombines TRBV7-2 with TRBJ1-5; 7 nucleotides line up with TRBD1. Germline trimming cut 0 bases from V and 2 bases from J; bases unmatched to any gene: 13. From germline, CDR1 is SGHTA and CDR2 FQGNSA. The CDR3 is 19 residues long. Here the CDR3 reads CASSLAGQAAEYGNQPQHF. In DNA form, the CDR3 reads TGTGCCAGCAGCTTAGCCGGACAGGCGGCCGAATATGGCAATCAGCCCCAGCATTTT.

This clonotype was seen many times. CDR3 in amino acids: CASSPPVKTGRLVDTQYF. In DNA, the CDR3 is TGTGCCAGCAGCCCCCCCGTGAAAACAGGGAGGCTTGTCGATACGCAGTATTTT. The V gene is TRBV3-1, the J gene TRBJ2-3; D could derive from TRBD1 or TRBD2 (6 bases each). Germline CDR1 LGHDT, CDR2 YNNKEL (reference sequence). This CDR3 contains 18 residues. V was pared by 4 bases and J by 6 bases, with 26 bases between.

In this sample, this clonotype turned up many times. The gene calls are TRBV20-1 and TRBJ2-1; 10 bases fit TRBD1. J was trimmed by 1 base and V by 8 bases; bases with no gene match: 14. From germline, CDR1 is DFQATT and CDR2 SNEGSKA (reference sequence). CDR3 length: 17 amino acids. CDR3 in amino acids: CSTETGQGGWSYNEQFF. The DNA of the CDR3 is TGCAGTACCGAGACCGGACAGGGGGGGTGGTCCTACAATGAGCAGTTCTTC.

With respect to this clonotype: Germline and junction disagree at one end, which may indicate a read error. The CDR3 protein is CASSLSPNAEAFF. The CDR3 DNA sequence: TGTGCCAGCAGTTTATCGCCGAACGCTGAAGCTTTCTTT. The rearrangement joins TRBV27 to TRBJ1-1; the D is unclear. CDR3 length: 13 residues. Germline values: CDR1 MNHEY, CDR2 SMNVEV (reference sequence).

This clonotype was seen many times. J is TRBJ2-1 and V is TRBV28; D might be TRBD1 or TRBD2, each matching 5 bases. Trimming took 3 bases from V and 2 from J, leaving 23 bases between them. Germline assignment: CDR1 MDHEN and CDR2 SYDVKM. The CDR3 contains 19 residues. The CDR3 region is CASSFFGQGPLGTYNEQFF. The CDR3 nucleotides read TGTGCCAGCAGTTTCTTCGGGCAGGGACCCCTTGGAACCTACAATGAGCAGTTCTTC.

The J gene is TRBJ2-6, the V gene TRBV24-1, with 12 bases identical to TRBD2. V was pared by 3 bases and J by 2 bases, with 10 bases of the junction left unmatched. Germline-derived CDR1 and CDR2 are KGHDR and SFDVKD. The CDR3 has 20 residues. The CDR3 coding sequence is TGTGCCACCAGTGATGGGGGACTAGCGGGCCTAACCCCTGGGGCCAACGTCCTGACTTTC. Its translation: CATSDGGLAGLTPGANVLTF.

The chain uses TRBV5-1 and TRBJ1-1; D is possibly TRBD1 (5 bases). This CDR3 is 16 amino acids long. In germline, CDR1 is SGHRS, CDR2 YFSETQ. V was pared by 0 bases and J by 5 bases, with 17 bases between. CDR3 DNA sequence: TGCGCCAGCAGCTTGGCCCCGGGCAGGGTAGGAACTGAAGCTTTCTTT. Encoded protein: CASSLAPGRVGTEAFF.

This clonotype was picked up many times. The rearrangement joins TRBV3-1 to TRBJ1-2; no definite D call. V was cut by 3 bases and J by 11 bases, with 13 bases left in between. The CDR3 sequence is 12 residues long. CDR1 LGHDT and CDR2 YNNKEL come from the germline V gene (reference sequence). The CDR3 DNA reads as TGTGCCAGCAGCCAGACCCAGGCGGGATACACCTTC. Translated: CASSQTQAGYTF.

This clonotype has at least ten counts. The chain's CDR3 is CASSLTSASYEQYF. The DNA of the CDR3 is TGCGCCAGCAGCCTAACTAGCGCCTCCTACGAGCAGTACTTC. The gene calls are TRBV5-1 and TRBJ2-7; 7 bases map to TRBD2. With V trimmed by 4 bases and J by 0 bases, 4 bases remained unmatched. Germline V CDR1 and CDR2: SGHRS, YFSETQ. The CDR3 runs to 14 residues.

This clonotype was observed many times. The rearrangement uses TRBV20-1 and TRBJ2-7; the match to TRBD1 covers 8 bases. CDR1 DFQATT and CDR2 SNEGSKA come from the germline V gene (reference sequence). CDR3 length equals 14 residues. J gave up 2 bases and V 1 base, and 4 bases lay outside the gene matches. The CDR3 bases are TGCAGTGCTAGAGTTAAGGACAGGGCCTACGAGCAGTACTTC. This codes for CSARVKDRAYEQYF.

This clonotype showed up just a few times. The chain's CDR3 is CSAGDSRGSDTQYF. The CDR3 DNA reads as TGCAGTGCTGGGGACTCCCGGGGATCAGATACGCAGTATTTT. The gene calls are TRBV20-1 and TRBJ2-3, with a weak D call TRBD2 (6 bases). Germline-derived CDR1 and CDR2 are DFQATT and SNEGSKA (reference sequence). The CDR3 has 14 residues. The V end lost 5 bases, the J end lost 4 bases, and 16 bases lay between the germline ends.

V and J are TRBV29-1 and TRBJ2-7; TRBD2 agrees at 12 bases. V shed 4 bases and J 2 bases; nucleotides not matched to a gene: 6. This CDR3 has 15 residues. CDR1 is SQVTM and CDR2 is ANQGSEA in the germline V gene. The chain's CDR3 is CSVGPLAGGPYEQYF. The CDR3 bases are TGCAGCGTTGGCCCTCTAGCGGGAGGGCCCTACGAGCAGTACTTC.

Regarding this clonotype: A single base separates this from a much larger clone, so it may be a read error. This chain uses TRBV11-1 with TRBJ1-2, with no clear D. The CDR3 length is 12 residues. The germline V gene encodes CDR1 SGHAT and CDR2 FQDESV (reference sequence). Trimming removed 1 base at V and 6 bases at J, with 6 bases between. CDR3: CASSLEGDGYTF. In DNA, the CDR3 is TGTGCCAGCAGCTTAGAGGGTGATGGCTACACCTTC.

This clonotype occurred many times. The CDR3 protein is CASRSGTGAYNEQFF. Written as DNA, the CDR3 is TGTGCCAGCCGATCCGGGACAGGGGCATACAATGAGCAGTTCTTC. The chain is built from TRBV27 and TRBJ2-1; 10 nucleotides line up with TRBD1. V shed 8 bases, J shed 4 bases, and the junction held 8 bases outside the gene matches. In germline, CDR1 is MNHEY, CDR2 SMNVEV (reference sequence). This CDR3 region has 15 residues.